This T cell receptor beta chain was sequenced in a study of graft-versus-host responses after intestinal transplantation. V lost 4 bases to trimming and J lost 5 bases, with 5 bases between them. The CDR3 is 11 amino acids. CDR1 and CDR2 from the germline V gene are MNHNY and SVGAGI (reference sequence). Comments on this clone: Its antigen is unidentified.

The method was immunoSEQ multiplex PCR; TCRdb's version includes in-frame clones alone and lacks a portion of them. The sample lists some 55,000 clones; about 90% were seen once. Study findings and constraints: GvH clonotypes were identified within recipient marrow, with a subset emerging first in ileum or blood. Among circulating GvH clones, peak levels were associated with early post-transplant declines in HvG clones.

The source of this sequence is a human patient who received an intestinal transplant, so some T cells may come from the graft donor. The rearrangement uses TRBV6-6 and TRBJ1-1; D not resolved. The source material was PBMCs, sampled nearly 670 days after intestinal transplant. The CDR3 loop reads CASSWETEAFF. CDR3 in DNA: TGTGCCAGCAGTTGGGAAACTGAAGCTTTCTTT.